One sample yielded the 28 T cell receptor beta chains listed below, sequenced in a study of blood T cell repertoires in COVID-19 (TCRdb year 2020). To prepare the library, the immunoSEQ multiplex PCR assay was applied. TCRdb retrieved this table from immuneACCESS and kept in-frame rearrangements only. Not all clones are present; in checked studies, unresolved V genes account for under half, and no reason is known for the remainder. The sample includes roughly 390,000 clones, with around 85% observed a single time. Roughly 3.9% of the sample belongs to the ten largest clones. Sequenced material: peripheral blood. Receptor source: a woman between 18 and 30 years old with acute or convalescent COVID-19.

The chain recombines TRBV2 with TRBJ1-1; 7 bases are shared with TRBD1. The CDR3 is 12 residues long. J lost 5 bases, V lost 6 bases, and 3 bases had no gene match. Germline CDR1 reads SNHLY; CDR2 reads FYNNEI. The DNA of the CDR3 is TGTGCCAGCAGAGACAGGGTAACTGAAGCTTTCTTT. Encoded protein: CASRDRVTEAFF.

The chain is built from TRBV7-9 and TRBJ2-1, with a tentative D call TRBD2 (5 bases). The CDR3 spans 13 residues. Trimming shortened V by 1 base and J by 10 bases, and 11 bases separated the two germline ends. Germline V gives CDR1 SEHNR, CDR2 FQNEAQ (reference sequence). Written as DNA, the CDR3 is TGTGCCAGCAGCTTAGGCCTCGGGATCGAGCAGTTCTTC. This encodes CASSLGLGIEQFF.

The chain combines TRBV7-8 with TRBJ2-6, with D possibly TRBD1 on 5 matching bases. Deletions cut 0 bases from V and 3 bases from J, with 18 bases between. Germline V gene lookup returns CDR1 SGHVS and CDR2 FQNEAQ. The CDR3 length is 19 residues. CDR3 in DNA: TGTGCCAGCAGCTTAGCGGCAGCAGGGCCAGGGTATGGGGCCAACGTCCTGACTTTC. Translation: CASSLAAAGPGYGANVLTF.

The chain links TRBV28 to TRBJ1-5; the D is unclear. Germline CDR1 reads MDHEN; CDR2 reads SYDVKM. V gave up 3 bases and J gave up 0 bases, with 12 bases separating them. This CDR3 is built from 16 residues. CDR3 nucleotides: TGTGCCAGCAGTTTGGGCGGGCCGTATAGCAATCAGCCCCAGCATTTT. It translates to CASSLGGPYSNQPQHF. Full variable domain (rest looked up from reference TRBV28 and TRBJ1-5): DVKVTQSSRYLVKRTGEKVFLECVQDMDHENMFWYRQDPGLGLRLIYFSYDVKMKEKGDIPEGYSVSREKKERFSLILESASTNQTSMYLCASSLGGPYSNQPQHFGDGTRLSIL.

The sample holds one count of this clone. The rearrangement links TRBV29-1 to TRBJ1-1; no clear D gene. This CDR3 has 14 amino acids. Germline-derived CDR1 and CDR2 are SQVTM and ANQGSEA. The CDR3 sequence is CSATPGPWDTEAFF. CDR3 DNA sequence: TGCAGTGCTACTCCGGGTCCCTGGGACACTGAAGCTTTCTTT.

The CDR3 is CASSYRDRAINGYTF. CDR3 DNA sequence: TGTGCCAGCAGTTACCGGGACAGGGCAATCAATGGCTACACCTTC. The chain combines TRBV6-5 with TRBJ1-2, with 9 bases aligning to TRBD1. The V segment lost 2 bases and the J segment 6 bases; nucleotides outside the gene matches: 7. This CDR3 spans 15 amino acids. Per the germline V gene, CDR1 is MNHEY and CDR2 is SVGAGI.

The chain joins TRBV29-1 to TRBJ1-1; D ambiguous. The CDR3 runs to 12 residues. Germline lookup yields CDR1 SQVTM and CDR2 ANQGSEA. Between the trimmed V and J ends, which lost 8 bases and 5 bases, there was a span of 15 bases. The CDR3 loop is CSPSLVETEAFF. The CDR3 DNA sequence: TGCAGCCCGAGCTTAGTAGAAACTGAAGCTTTCTTT.

This clone occurred once. J is TRBJ1-1 and V is TRBV19; D not certain. The CDR3 spans 15 residues. CDR1 is LNHDA and CDR2 is SQIVND in the germline V gene (reference sequence). Between the trimmed V and J ends, which lost 3 bases and 3 bases, there was a span of 14 bases. This chain's CDR3 is CASSIHAVSDTEAFF. CDR3 DNA: TGTGCCAGTAGTATTCATGCCGTCTCGGACACTGAAGCTTTCTTT.

This clone was found once. The chain employs TRBV28 and TRBJ1-1; 7 bases are shared with TRBD1. J gave up 0 bases and V 10 bases, and 14 bases lay outside the gene matches. Germline CDR1 MDHEN, CDR2 SYDVKM. The CDR3 spans 16 residues. The CDR3 spells CATLPDRVVMNTEAFF. The DNA for the CDR3 is TGTGCCACCCTCCCTGACAGGGTCGTAATGAACACTGAAGCTTTCTTT.

Written as DNA, the CDR3 is TGTGCCAGCAGTGATTGGACAGGGGCAGGCTACGAGCAGTACTTC. This codes for CASSDWTGAGYEQYF. V and J are TRBV6-1 and TRBJ2-7; TRBD1 matches at 9 bases. CDR3 size: 15 residues. From germline, CDR1 is MNHNS and CDR2 SASEGT. J gave up 3 bases and V 3 bases, and 6 bases lay outside the gene matches.

The V gene is TRBV10-2, the J gene TRBJ1-1; D unclear. The CDR3 spans 14 residues. Trimming cost V 7 bases and J 5 bases, with 17 bases left between them. Germline V gene sequence: CDR1 WSHSY, CDR2 SAAADI. This CDR3 is CASTLHQEGTEAFF. The CDR3 region has the DNA TGCGCCAGCACCTTGCATCAGGAAGGAACTGAAGCTTTCTTT.

This chain links TRBV28 with TRBJ1-6, with D possibly TRBD1 on 5 matching bases. Trimming cost V 7 bases and J 0 bases, with 13 bases left between them. Germline values: CDR1 MDHEN, CDR2 SYDVKM. The CDR3 runs 16 residues. The CDR3 loop reads CASIGHTSSYNSPLHF. For the CDR3, the DNA is TGTGCCAGCATAGGACACACGAGCTCCTATAATTCACCCCTCCACTTT.

In regard to this clone: At one of its ends the junction is not consistent with the germline gene, which may arise from a read error. This chain connects TRBV5-1 to TRBJ2-1; weak D call: TRBD2 (5 bases). This CDR3 comprises 15 residues. Per the germline V gene, CDR1 is SGHRS and CDR2 is YFSETQ. CDR3 amino acids: CAGSNDGMGYNEQFF. The CDR3 coding sequence is TGCGCCGGCAGTAACGACGGGATGGGCTACAATGAGCAGTTCTTC. The full variable domain, in which reference TRBV5-1 and TRBJ2-1 provide the parts outside the CDR3, is KAGVTQTPRYLIKTRGQQVTLSCSPISGHRSVSWYQQTPGQGLQFLFEYFSETQRNKGNFPGRFSGRQFSNSRSEMNVSTLELGDSALYLCAGSNDGMGYNEQFFGPGTRLTVL.

This chain uses TRBV2 with TRBJ2-1; 12 bases are shared with TRBD2. The ends lost 5 bases at V and 9 bases at J; junction bases unmatched: 8. The CDR3 sequence is 15 residues long. Germline V gene sequence: CDR1 SNHLY, CDR2 FYNNEI. The CDR3 bases are TGTGCCAGCAGTAGTCTGACTAGCGGGAGCTCTGAGCAGTTCTTC. Its translation is CASSSLTSGSSEQFF.

This clone was detected only a few times. The rearrangement links TRBV30 to TRBJ2-1, with no clear D. The CDR3 runs 11 residues. Germline assignment: CDR1 GTSNPN and CDR2 SVGIG (reference sequence). Trimming shortened V by 7 bases and J by 11 bases, and 15 bases separated the two germline ends. As DNA, the CDR3 is TGTGCCTACCAAAAGATGAGGAAGCAGTTCTTC. Amino acids: CAYQKMRKQFF. The complete variable domain, with remaining parts taken from reference TRBV30 and TRBJ2-1, reads SQTIHQWPATLVQPVGSPLSLECTVEGTSNPNLYWYRQAAGRGLQLLFYSVGIGQISSEVPQNLSASRPQDRQFILSSKKLLLSDSGFYLCAYQKMRKQFFGPGTRLTVL.

The V gene is TRBV4-2, the J gene TRBJ2-5, with D perhaps TRBD1 (5 bases). In germline, CDR1 is LGHNA, CDR2 YNFKEQ. This CDR3 has 15 amino acids. The germline V and J ends were trimmed by 4 bases and 1 base, with 13 bases remaining between them. The CDR3 is CASSRSRQPQETQYF. The DNA of the CDR3 is TGTGCCAGCAGCCGCTCCCGACAGCCCCAAGAGACCCAGTACTTC.

This clone has more than one count but fewer than ten. This chain connects TRBV6-4 to TRBJ2-2, with a possible D match to TRBD2 (6 bases). CDR3 size: 16 residues. The germline gives CDR1 MRHNA, CDR2 SNTAGT. V was trimmed by 0 bases and J by 1 base, leaving 9 bases between them. As DNA, the CDR3 is TGTGCCAGCAGTGACTCGAATAGCGGGAACACCGGGGAGCTGTTTTTT. This translates into CASSDSNSGNTGELFF.

In nucleotides, the CDR3 is TGTGCCAGCAGTGGAGCGGGACAGGGAACCCCTGAAGCTTTCTTT. This sequence encodes CASSGAGQGTPEAFF. J is TRBJ1-1 and V is TRBV25-1, with 9 bases that match TRBD1. The CDR3 has 15 amino acids. V gave up 4 bases and J gave up 6 bases; unmatched junction bases: 9. From germline, CDR1 is MGHDK and CDR2 SYGVNS.

V gene TRBV7-2 combines with J gene TRBJ1-1, with D perhaps matching TRBD1 (6 bases). Germline V gene data show CDR1 as SGHTA and CDR2 as FQGNSA. CDR3 size: 18 residues. Trimming pared 0 bases from V and 3 bases from J, leaving 20 bases between. In DNA, the CDR3 is TGTGCCAGCAGCTTAGCGGCAGGGGTTCAGGTTTGGGACACTGAAGCTTTCTTT. Protein sequence: CASSLAAGVQVWDTEAFF.

The chain links TRBV6-5 to TRBJ2-2; TRBD2 agrees at 7 bases. Germline trimming cut 4 bases from V and 3 bases from J; bases unmatched to any gene: 5. CDR1 and CDR2 (germline): MNHEY, SVGAGI. This CDR3 has 15 residues. The CDR3: CASSLPGRDTGELFF. The CDR3 DNA reads TGTGCCAGCAGTTTACCAGGGAGGGACACCGGGGAGCTGTTTTTT.

The V call is TRBV12-3 or TRBV12-4, the J call TRBJ1-1; D perhaps matches TRBD1 (5 bases). Trimming shortened V by 1 base and J by 5 bases, and 8 bases separated the two germline ends. This CDR3 has 13 residues. The CDR3 DNA reads as TGTGCCAGCAGTTTAGGGGGGGAAACTGAAGCTTTCTTT. Translated: CASSLGGETEAFF.

V gene TRBV5-1 combines with J gene TRBJ2-1; D not certain. The V end lost 4 bases, the J end lost 8 bases, and 10 bases lay between the germline ends. The CDR3 covers 12 residues. The V gene's germline CDR1 is SGHRS and CDR2 YFSETQ. The CDR3 sequence: CASSRGRDEQFF. The DNA for the CDR3 is TGCGCCAGCAGCAGAGGTAGAGATGAGCAGTTCTTC.

The V and J genes are TRBV19 and TRBJ1-1; TRBD1 agrees at 7 bases. The germline gives CDR1 LNHDA, CDR2 SQIVND (reference sequence). The length of the CDR3 is 19 residues. V was pared by 3 bases and J by 0 bases, with 16 bases of the junction left unmatched. CDR3 sequence: CASSILLPGQIILNTEAFF. Here the CDR3 DNA reads TGTGCCAGTAGTATTTTACTCCCGGGACAGATAATACTGAACACTGAAGCTTTCTTT.

The chain combines TRBV4-2 with TRBJ1-1, with D possibly TRBD1 on 6 matching bases. The V end was cut by 1 base, the J end by 0 bases, with 12 bases between. Germline-derived CDR1 and CDR2 are LGHNA and YNFKEQ. The CDR3 spans 16 residues. The CDR3 loop is CASSQVSTGLNTEAFF. The CDR3 coding sequence is TGTGCCAGCAGCCAAGTTTCTACAGGGTTGAACACTGAAGCTTTCTTT.

The chain employs TRBV27 and TRBJ1-1, with D perhaps matching TRBD1 (6 bases). The germline CDR1 and CDR2 sequences are MNHEY and SMNVEV (reference sequence). CDR3 size: 15 residues. V was pared by 4 bases and J by 4 bases, with 16 bases between. The CDR3 DNA sequence: TGTGCCAGCAGTTCTTATAGTCCAGGGGTCACTGAAGCTTTCTTT. Its translation is CASSSYSPGVTEAFF.

The rearrangement joins TRBV2 to TRBJ2-4; TRBD2 might be the D (6 bases). CDR3 size: 14 residues. With 5 bases removed from V and 1 base from J, the gap between germline ends came to 9 bases. The germline V gene encodes CDR1 SNHLY and CDR2 FYNNEI. The CDR3 spells CASSFAGAKNIQYF. The CDR3 DNA is TGTGCCAGCAGTTTCGCGGGGGCCAAAAACATTCAGTACTTC.

This rearrangement joins TRBV6-1 to TRBJ2-7, with D maybe TRBD1 (5 bases). CDR3 length equals 12 residues. The V gene's germline CDR1 is MNHNS and CDR2 SASEGT. V was shortened by 2 bases and J by 3 bases, with 5 bases between the two germline ends. The CDR3 sequence is CASSEQGYEQYF. In DNA form, the CDR3 reads TGTGCCAGCAGTGAACAGGGCTACGAGCAGTACTTC.

The rearrangement links TRBV7-9 to TRBJ2-7, with 9 bases aligning to TRBD2. The CDR3 totals 12 residues. V was pared by 2 bases and J by 12 bases, with 5 bases of the junction left unmatched. Germline CDR1 is SEHNR and CDR2 is FQNEAQ (reference sequence). In DNA form, the CDR3 reads TGTGCCAGCAGCTTACCTCTAGCGGGACGGTACTTC. It yields the protein CASSLPLAGRYF. The full variable domain, its missing parts supplied by reference TRBV7-9 and TRBJ2-7, is DTGVSQNPRHKITKRGQNVTFRCDPISEHNRLYWYRQTLGQGPEFLTYFQNEAQLEKSRLLSDRFSAERPKGSFSTLEIQRTEQGDSAMYLCASSLPLAGRYFGPGTRLTVT.